The 15 T cell receptor beta chains below were found in one sample sequenced in a study of CD8 T cells in ankylosing spondylitis. The study's findings and limits: Ankylosing spondylitis blood appeared to be characterized by a TCR beta motif of several highly homologous variants.

From the 5' RACE reads, TCRdb called clonotypes with MiXCR, one entry per CDR3 protein. The sample has fewer than 750,000 distinct CDR3 sequences, around 20% seen once. These receptors' targets are unknown. Source material: blood, either unsorted or a sorted T cell fraction (not recorded which). The receptors derive from a male donor with ankylosing spondylitis.

V usage is TRBV30 and J usage is TRBJ1-6; no clear D gene. Germline V gene data show CDR1 as GTSNPN and CDR2 as SVGIG (reference sequence). CDR3 length equals 11 residues. The ends were cut back, 2 bases at V and 9 bases at J, with 5 bases in the middle. CDR3 region: CAWSSGSPLHF. The CDR3 DNA follows: TGTGCCTGGAGTTCCGGTTCACCCCTCCACTTT. Supplemented by reference TRBV30 and TRBJ1-6, the full variable domain reads SQTIHQWPATLVQPVGSPLSLECTVEGTSNPNLYWYRQAAGRGLQLLFYSVGIGQISSEVPQNLSASRPQDRQFILSSKKLLLSDSGFYLCAWSSGSPLHFGNGTRLTVT.

Only a few counts were recorded for this clonotype. This sequence joins TRBV4-2 and TRBJ2-5, with a possible D match to TRBD1 (5 bases). With 0 bases removed from V and 2 bases from J, the gap between germline ends came to 13 bases. CDR1 LGHNA and CDR2 YNFKEQ come from the germline V gene. The CDR3 has 16 amino acids. The CDR3 loop is CASSQDRGTGQETQYF. The DNA for the CDR3 is TGTGCCAGCAGCCAAGATAGAGGCACAGGACAAGAGACCCAGTACTTC.

This chain connects TRBV5-1 to TRBJ2-2, with D possibly being TRBD1 (5 bases). Trimming took off 2 bases at V and 2 bases at J, with 10 bases between the two ends. Per the germline V gene, CDR1 is SGHRS and CDR2 is YFSETQ. The CDR3 sequence is 15 residues long. DNA of the CDR3: TGCGCCAGCAGCTTCGACAGAGTAAACACCGGGGAGCTGTTTTTT. It encodes CASSFDRVNTGELFF.

The gene calls are TRBV7-2 and TRBJ2-7; D is tentatively TRBD1 or TRBD2 (6 bases each). CDR3 length: 15 amino acids. V lost 1 base and J 3 bases, leaving 13 bases between the germline ends. CDR1 SGHTA and CDR2 FQGNSA come from the germline V gene. The CDR3, as DNA: TGTGCCAGCAGCTTAGACTGGGGGGCGAACTACGAGCAGTACTTC. Translation gives CASSLDWGANYEQYF.

The chain couples TRBV2 to TRBJ2-3; the match to TRBD1 covers 10 bases. Germline CDR1 is SNHLY and CDR2 is FYNNEI. V lost 4 bases, J lost 5 bases, and 6 bases stayed unmatched. The CDR3 extends over 15 amino acids. The CDR3 here is CASSVRQGAGDTQYF. Here the CDR3 DNA reads TGTGCCAGCAGTGTTCGACAGGGGGCTGGAGATACGCAGTATTTT.

V gene TRBV11-2 combines with J gene TRBJ1-1; D gene uncertain. The CDR3 totals 12 residues. Germline V CDR1 and CDR2: SGHAT, FQNNGV. Trimming shortened V by 2 bases and J by 7 bases, and 8 bases separated the two germline ends. The CDR3 DNA reads TGTGCCAGCAGCTTAAGCGTCGGTGAAGCTTTCTTT. Its protein is CASSLSVGEAFF.

This sequence joins TRBV5-6 and TRBJ1-2, with D perhaps TRBD1 (5 bases). CDR3 length: 15 amino acids. Trimming took 4 bases from V and 7 from J, leaving 20 bases between them. The V gene's germline CDR1 is SGHDT and CDR2 YYEEEE. The CDR3 nucleotides read TGTGCCAGCAGCCCCGTTCTATCAGGGAGAGGTGGCTACACCTTC. Encoded protein: CASSPVLSGRGGYTF.

A few counts support this clonotype. The V call is TRBV9, the J call TRBJ2-7; no clear D. The CDR3 spans 14 residues. Trimming removed 3 bases at V and 5 bases at J, with 15 bases between. The germline V gene encodes CDR1 SGDLS and CDR2 YYNGEE. The CDR3 loop is CASSAGPTVDEQYF. CDR3 DNA: TGTGCCAGCAGCGCCGGGCCGACGGTGGACGAGCAGTACTTC. The entire variable domain, with the rest obtained from reference TRBV9 and TRBJ2-7, is as follows: DSGVTQTPKHLITATGQRVTLRCSPRSGDLSVYWYQQSLDQGLQFLIQYYNGEERAKGNILERFSAQQFPDLHSELNLSSLELGDSALYFCASSAGPTVDEQYFGPGTRLTVT.

The J gene is TRBJ2-5, the V gene TRBV15, with 12 bases identical to TRBD1. The length of the CDR3 is 17 residues. Trimming took 1 base from V and 5 from J; bases not matched to a gene: 8. The germline CDR1 and CDR2 sequences are LNHNV and YYDKDF (reference sequence). CDR3 nucleotide sequence: TGTGCCACCAGCAGAGGGGGAGGTGGGACAGGGGGCGAGACCCAGTACTTC. It encodes CATSRGGGGTGGETQYF.

This clonotype was recorded many times. The V gene is TRBV29-1, the J gene TRBJ2-1; D is ambiguous. Germline V gene lookup returns CDR1 SQVTM and CDR2 ANQGSEA. V lost 2 bases and J 5 bases, leaving 4 bases between the germline ends. The CDR3 covers 11 residues. The CDR3 loop reads CSVESDNEQFF. CDR3 sequence (DNA): TGCAGCGTTGAAAGTGACAATGAGCAGTTCTTC.

The chain couples TRBV6-1 to TRBJ2-3; TRBD2 is a possible D gene (7 bases). This CDR3 has 14 residues. Germline lookup yields CDR1 MNHNS and CDR2 SASEGT. V lost 6 bases and J 6 bases, leaving 16 bases between the germline ends. CDR3 amino acids: CASRTGGPGDTQYF. CDR3 nucleotides: TGTGCCAGCAGGACCGGGGGGCCCGGGGATACGCAGTATTTT.

The chain is built from TRBV15 and TRBJ2-7; TRBD2 aligns across 9 bases. The CDR3 totals 15 residues. CDR1 is LNHNV and CDR2 is YYDKDF in the germline V gene (reference sequence). The ends lost 1 base at V and 5 bases at J; junction bases unmatched: 6. The CDR3 sequence: CATSRGGGAVNEQYF. In nucleotides, the CDR3 is TGTGCCACCAGCAGAGGCGGGGGGGCAGTCAACGAGCAGTACTTC. Variable domain in full (rest from reference TRBV15 and TRBJ2-7): DAMVIQNPRYQVTQFGKPVTLSCSQTLNHNVMYWYQQKSSQAPKLLFHYYDKDFNNEADTPDNFQSRRPNTSFCFLDIRSPGLGDTAMYLCATSRGGGAVNEQYFGPGTRLTVT.

This clonotype was found many times. This chain links TRBV5-1 with TRBJ2-7; 9 positions match TRBD1. Trimming at V came to 2 bases and at J to 6 bases, leaving 9 bases not matched to a gene. The CDR3 contains 15 residues. Germline CDR1 SGHRS, CDR2 YFSETQ. DNA for the CDR3: TGCGCCAGCAGCTTACCAGGGACAGGGAGTGGCGAGCAGTACTTC. It encodes CASSLPGTGSGEQYF.

This clonotype was seen only a few times. The chain couples TRBV6-5 to TRBJ1-4; D gene uncertain. V shed 0 bases and J shed 7 bases, with 12 bases lying between them. The CDR3 runs 15 residues. Germline assignment: CDR1 MNHEY and CDR2 SVGAGI. CDR3 coding DNA: TGTGCCAGCAGTTACTCATCCGGGGTCGGTGAAAAACTGTTTTTT. Encoded protein: CASSYSSGVGEKLFF.

This chain uses TRBV4-2 with TRBJ1-6; 7 nucleotides agree with TRBD1. The CDR3 has 14 residues. After removal of 5 bases from V and 6 bases from J, the junction contained 4 bases not matched to a gene. CDR1 LGHNA and CDR2 YNFKEQ come from the germline V gene. The CDR3 reads CASSKTGFNSPLHF. The DNA of the CDR3 is TGTGCCAGCAGCAAGACAGGGTTTAATTCACCCCTCCACTTT.